These 6 T cell receptor beta chains originate from one sample sequenced in a study of cytomegalovirus exposure and HLA in healthy donors. The PCR employed 60 Vbeta primers together with 13 Jbeta primers. Method: immunoSEQ multiplex PCR; TCRdb's copy keeps in-frame clones and lacks some. This table holds 150,000 to 200,000 clones, 70% to 80% found once. The sequencing sample was made of PBMCs. These receptors came from a man between 25 and 39 years old in good health and CMV-seronegative.

The chain couples TRBV5-4 to TRBJ2-3; 7 bases are shared with TRBD1. The length of the CDR3 is 15 residues. Germline trimming cut 3 bases from V and 2 bases from J; bases unmatched to any gene: 6. CDR1 and CDR2 from the germline V gene are SGHNT and YYREEE (reference sequence). Here the CDR3 reads CASSSGTESTDTQYF. CDR3 in DNA: TGTGCCAGCAGCTCGGGGACAGAATCCACAGATACGCAGTATTTT.

V gene TRBV28 combines with J gene TRBJ1-1; D possibly corresponds to TRBD1 (5 bases). The germline CDR1 and CDR2 sequences are MDHEN and SYDVKM. V shed 0 bases and J shed 3 bases, with 11 bases lying between them. The CDR3 has 15 amino acids. Here the CDR3 reads CASSLWGLPHTEAFF. In DNA, the CDR3 is TGTGCCAGCAGTTTATGGGGGCTACCTCACACTGAAGCTTTCTTT.

The V gene is TRBV7-6, the J gene TRBJ2-5; 9 bases match TRBD1. CDR3 size: 14 residues. Germline lookup yields CDR1 SGHVS and CDR2 FNYEAQ. V was pared by 5 bases and J by 5 bases, with 6 bases of the junction left unmatched. The DNA for the CDR3 is TGTGCCAGCAGCCTATGGACAGGGGACGAGACCCAGTACTTC. Its translation: CASSLWTGDETQYF.

The V call is TRBV11-2, the J call TRBJ1-1, with 7 bases fitting TRBD1. The CDR3 is 15 residues long. Germline V gene sequence: CDR1 SGHAT, CDR2 FQNNGV. Losses at the gene ends were 6 bases for V and 3 bases for J; bases not matched to a gene: 10. CDR3 sequence reads: CASRSSARGDTEAFF. The CDR3 DNA sequence: TGTGCCAGCAGATCCTCTGCCAGGGGGGACACTGAAGCTTTCTTT.

This clone was counted only a few times. The chain links TRBV27 to TRBJ2-7, with 11 bases identical to TRBD2. Germline-derived CDR1 and CDR2 are MNHEY and SMNVEV (reference sequence). The CDR3 contains 17 residues. V dropped 1 base and J dropped 3; count of bases not matched to a gene: 8. CDR3 in amino acids: CASSLLPGLAADYEQYF. The DNA for the CDR3 is TGTGCCAGCAGTTTATTACCGGGACTAGCGGCTGACTACGAGCAGTACTTC.

This sequence joins TRBV25-1 and TRBJ2-7, with TRBD2 matching over 10 bases. CDR1 is MGHDK and CDR2 is SYGVNS in the germline V gene. V gave up 7 bases and J gave up 2 bases; unmatched junction bases: 8. This CDR3 has 15 residues. The CDR3 reads CASTPSGSPTYEQYF. The CDR3 nucleotides read TGTGCCAGCACCCCTAGCGGGAGCCCAACCTACGAGCAGTACTTC.